The 9 T cell receptor beta chains in this list originate from one sample, sequenced in a study of blood T cell repertoires in COVID-19. Method: immunoSEQ multiplex PCR; TCRdb's copy keeps in-frame clones and lacks some. The sample has under 250,000 clones; around 80% are singletons. Sequences were obtained from peripheral blood. All receptors derive from a middle-aged woman with acute or convalescent COVID-19.

The genes are TRBV14 and TRBJ1-3; D is undetermined. CDR1 and CDR2 from the germline V gene are SGHDN and FVKESK. Trimming removed 0 bases from V and 0 bases from J, with 6 bases in between. The CDR3 totals 15 residues. The CDR3 loop reads CASSQERSSGNTIYF. The CDR3, as DNA: TGTGCCAGCAGCCAAGAACGGTCCTCTGGAAACACCATATATTTT.

J is TRBJ1-2 and V is TRBV19, with D tentatively TRBD1 (6 bases). The germline V and J ends were trimmed by 3 bases and 4 bases, with 12 bases remaining between them. Germline V gives CDR1 LNHDA, CDR2 SQIVND (reference sequence). The CDR3 is 14 amino acids. The CDR3 region is CASSMPTGRYGYTF. In DNA, the CDR3 is TGTGCCAGTAGTATGCCCACAGGGCGCTATGGCTACACCTTC.

V and J are TRBV27 and TRBJ2-7, with 10 nucleotides matching TRBD1. V lost 8 bases and J lost 1; bases outside the gene matches: 8. This CDR3 is built from 15 residues. Germline assignment: CDR1 MNHEY and CDR2 SMNVEV (reference sequence). CDR3 sequence: CASAKAGQGSYEQYF. The CDR3 nucleotides are TGTGCCAGCGCAAAAGCGGGACAGGGGTCCTACGAGCAGTACTTC.

In this sample, this clone turned up once. V usage is TRBV9 and J usage is TRBJ2-1; D gene unclear. Trimming removed 2 bases at V and 6 bases at J, with 6 bases between. The CDR3 covers 12 residues. Germline CDR1 and CDR2: SGDLS and YYNGEE. CDR3 region: CASSVPVNEQFF. CDR3 in DNA: TGTGCCAGCAGCGTCCCGGTCAATGAGCAGTTCTTC.

This clone was picked up a small number of times. The chain links TRBV9 to TRBJ1-3; D uncertain. The germline gives CDR1 SGDLS, CDR2 YYNGEE. There are 17 residues in the CDR3. Trimming removed 4 bases at V and 0 bases at J, with 17 bases between. The CDR3 sequence: CASSLIPGSNSGNTIYF. In nucleotides, the CDR3 is TGTGCCAGCAGCTTAATACCCGGGAGTAACTCTGGAAACACCATATATTTT. Using reference TRBV9 and TRBJ1-3 for the parts outside the CDR3, the full variable domain is DSGVTQTPKHLITATGQRVTLRCSPRSGDLSVYWYQQSLDQGLQFLIQYYNGEERAKGNILERFSAQQFPDLHSELNLSSLELGDSALYFCASSLIPGSNSGNTIYFGEGSWLTVV.

The V and J genes are TRBV19 and TRBJ2-1; 8 bases are shared with TRBD1. Germline CDR1 is LNHDA and CDR2 is SQIVND (reference sequence). CDR3 size: 14 residues. Losses at the gene ends were 6 bases for V and 6 bases for J; bases not matched to a gene: 7. The CDR3 region has the DNA TGTGCCAGTAGAGGGCAGGGGGCCTCCAATGAGCAGTTCTTC. Encoded protein: CASRGQGASNEQFF.

This clone was detected only a few times. The rearrangement joins TRBV5-1 to TRBJ2-7; the match to TRBD2 covers 7 bases. The J segment lost 4 bases and the V segment lost 3 bases, leaving 4 bases of the junction unmatched. Germline CDR1 SGHRS, CDR2 YFSETQ. The CDR3 covers 13 residues. The CDR3 here is CASSSSGEYEQYF. CDR3 coding DNA: TGCGCCAGCAGCTCCAGCGGGGAATACGAGCAGTACTTC.

This rearrangement joins TRBV18 to TRBJ2-2; D gene unclear. The CDR3 consists of 15 residues. The germline V gene encodes CDR1 KGHSH and CDR2 LQKENI. V lost 5 bases and J 1 base, leaving 11 bases between the germline ends. CDR3 residues: CASSSIFRNTGELFF. The CDR3 DNA sequence: TGTGCCAGCTCATCGATCTTCAGGAACACCGGGGAGCTGTTTTTT.

V gene TRBV2 combines with J gene TRBJ2-1; 13 bases map to TRBD2. CDR1 and CDR2 (germline): SNHLY, FYNNEI. Germline trimming cut 8 bases from V and 4 bases from J; bases unmatched to any gene: 8. The CDR3 sequence is 16 residues long. The CDR3 coding sequence is TGTGCCAGCGGTTGGACTAGCGGGGGCCTATACAATGAGCAGTTCTTC. This gives the protein CASGWTSGGLYNEQFF.